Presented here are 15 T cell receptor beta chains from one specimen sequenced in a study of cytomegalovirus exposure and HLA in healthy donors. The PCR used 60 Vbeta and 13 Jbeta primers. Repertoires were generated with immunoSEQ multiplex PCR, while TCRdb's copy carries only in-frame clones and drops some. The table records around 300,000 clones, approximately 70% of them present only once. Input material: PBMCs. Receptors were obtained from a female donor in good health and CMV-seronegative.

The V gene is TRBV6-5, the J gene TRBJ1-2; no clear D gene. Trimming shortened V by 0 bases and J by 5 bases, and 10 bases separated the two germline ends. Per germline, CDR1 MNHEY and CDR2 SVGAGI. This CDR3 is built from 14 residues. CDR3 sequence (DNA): TGTGCCAGCAGTTACTCGATGGTTACTTATGGCTACACCTTC. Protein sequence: CASSYSMVTYGYTF.

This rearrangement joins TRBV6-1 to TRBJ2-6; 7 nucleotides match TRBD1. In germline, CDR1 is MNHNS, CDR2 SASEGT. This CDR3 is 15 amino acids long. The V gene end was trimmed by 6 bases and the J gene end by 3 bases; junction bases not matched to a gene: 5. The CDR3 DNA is TGTGCCAGCAGAGCAGGGGGAGTTGGGGCCAACGTCCTGACTTTC. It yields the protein CASRAGGVGANVLTF.

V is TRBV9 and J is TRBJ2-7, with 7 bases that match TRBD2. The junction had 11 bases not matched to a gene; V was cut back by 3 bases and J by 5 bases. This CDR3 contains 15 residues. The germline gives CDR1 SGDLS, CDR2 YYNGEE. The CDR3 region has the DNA TGTGCCAGCAGCGCCCTAGCGGACCTTTTTCACGAGCAGTACTTC. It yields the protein CASSALADLFHEQYF.

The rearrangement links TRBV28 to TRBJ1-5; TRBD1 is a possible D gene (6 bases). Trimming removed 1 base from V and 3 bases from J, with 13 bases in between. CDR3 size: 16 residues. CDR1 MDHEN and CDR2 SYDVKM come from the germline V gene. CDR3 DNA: TGTGCCAGCAGTTTATACCCAGGGGTCTCCAATCAGCCCCAGCATTTT. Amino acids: CASSLYPGVSNQPQHF. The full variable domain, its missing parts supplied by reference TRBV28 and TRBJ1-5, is DVKVTQSSRYLVKRTGEKVFLECVQDMDHENMFWYRQDPGLGLRLIYFSYDVKMKEKGDIPEGYSVSREKKERFSLILESASTNQTSMYLCASSLYPGVSNQPQHFGDGTRLSIL.

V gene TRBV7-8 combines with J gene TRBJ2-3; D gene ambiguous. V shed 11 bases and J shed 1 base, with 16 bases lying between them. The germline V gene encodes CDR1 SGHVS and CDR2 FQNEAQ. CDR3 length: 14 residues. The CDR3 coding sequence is TGTGCCGTCAAGAGGCAGTCGGGCACAGATACGCAGTATTTT. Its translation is CAVKRQSGTDTQYF.

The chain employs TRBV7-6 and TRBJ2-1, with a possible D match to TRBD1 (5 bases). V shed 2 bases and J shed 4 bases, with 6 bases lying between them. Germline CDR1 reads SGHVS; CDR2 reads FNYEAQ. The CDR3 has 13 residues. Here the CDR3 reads CASSLNRYNEQFF. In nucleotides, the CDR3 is TGTGCCAGCAGCTTAAACAGGTACAATGAGCAGTTCTTC.

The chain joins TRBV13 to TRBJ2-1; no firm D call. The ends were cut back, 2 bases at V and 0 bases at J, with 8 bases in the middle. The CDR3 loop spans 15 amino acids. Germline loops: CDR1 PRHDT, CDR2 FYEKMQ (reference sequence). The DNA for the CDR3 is TGTGCCAGCAGCTTATATAGAAGCTCCTACAATGAGCAGTTCTTC. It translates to CASSLYRSSYNEQFF. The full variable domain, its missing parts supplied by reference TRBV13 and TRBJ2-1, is AAGVIQSPRHLIKEKRETATLKCYPIPRHDTVYWYQQGPGQDPQFLISFYEKMQSDKGSIPDRFSAQQFSDYHSELNMSSLELGDSALYFCASSLYRSSYNEQFFGPGTRLTVL.

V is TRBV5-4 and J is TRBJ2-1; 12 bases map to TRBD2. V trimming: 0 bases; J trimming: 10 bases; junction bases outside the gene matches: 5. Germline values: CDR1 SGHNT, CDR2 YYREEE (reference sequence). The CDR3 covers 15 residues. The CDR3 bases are TGTGCCAGCAGCTTGGAACTAGCGGGAGGTGGGGAGCAGTTCTTC. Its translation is CASSLELAGGGEQFF.

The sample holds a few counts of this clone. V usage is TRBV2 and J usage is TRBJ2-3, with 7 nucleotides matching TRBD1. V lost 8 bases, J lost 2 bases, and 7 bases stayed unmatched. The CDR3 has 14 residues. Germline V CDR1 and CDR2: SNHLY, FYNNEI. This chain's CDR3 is CASGTGANTDTQYF. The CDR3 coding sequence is TGTGCCAGCGGCACAGGGGCCAACACAGATACGCAGTATTTT.

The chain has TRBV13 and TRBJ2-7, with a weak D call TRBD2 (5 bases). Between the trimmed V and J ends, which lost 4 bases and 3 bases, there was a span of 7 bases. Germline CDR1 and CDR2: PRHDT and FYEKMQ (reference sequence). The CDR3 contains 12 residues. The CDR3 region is CASSSGVYEQYF. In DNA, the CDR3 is TGTGCCAGCAGCTCCGGGGTCTACGAGCAGTACTTC.

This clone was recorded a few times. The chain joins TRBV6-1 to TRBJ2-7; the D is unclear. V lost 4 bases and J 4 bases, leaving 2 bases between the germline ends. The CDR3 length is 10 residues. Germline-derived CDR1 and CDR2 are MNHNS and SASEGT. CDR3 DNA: TGTGCCAGCAGTGTATACGAGCAGTACTTC. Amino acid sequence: CASSVYEQYF.

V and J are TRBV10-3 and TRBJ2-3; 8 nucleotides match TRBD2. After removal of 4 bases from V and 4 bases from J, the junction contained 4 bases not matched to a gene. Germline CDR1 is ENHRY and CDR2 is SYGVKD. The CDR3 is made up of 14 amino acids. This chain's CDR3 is CAISGTSPADTQYF. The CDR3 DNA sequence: TGTGCCATCAGTGGGACTAGCCCCGCAGATACGCAGTATTTT.

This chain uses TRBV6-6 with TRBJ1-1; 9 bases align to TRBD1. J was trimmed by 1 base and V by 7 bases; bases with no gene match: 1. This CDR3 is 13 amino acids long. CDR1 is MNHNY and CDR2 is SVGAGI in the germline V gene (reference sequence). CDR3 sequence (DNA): TGTGCCAGCACGGACAGGGGGAACACTGAAGCTTTCTTT. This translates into CASTDRGNTEAFF.

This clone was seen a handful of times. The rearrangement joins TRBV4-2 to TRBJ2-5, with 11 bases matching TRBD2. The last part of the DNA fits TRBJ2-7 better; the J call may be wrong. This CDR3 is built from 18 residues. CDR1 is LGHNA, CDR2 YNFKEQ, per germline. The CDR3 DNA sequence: TGTGCCAGCAGCCAAATCATTAGCGGGAGGGTTAGCTCCTACGAGCAGTACTTC. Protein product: CASSQIISGRVSSYEQYF.

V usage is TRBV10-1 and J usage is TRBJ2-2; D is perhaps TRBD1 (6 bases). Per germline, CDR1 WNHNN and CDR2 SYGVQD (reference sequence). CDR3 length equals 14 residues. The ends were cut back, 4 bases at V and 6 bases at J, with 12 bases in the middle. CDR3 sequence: CASSVQGKAGELFF. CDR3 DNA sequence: TGCGCCAGCAGTGTTCAGGGGAAGGCCGGGGAGCTGTTTTTT.